The T cell receptor beta chain under discussion was sequenced for a study of blood T cell repertoires in COVID-19 (TCRdb year 2020). Regarding the complete study: The collaborator samples originated in the United States, Italy and Spain and spanned the acute and convalescent phases of COVID-19. The prospective study material was composed of cDNA or gDNA derived from T cells, B-cell-depleted T cells, or PBMCs. The dataset comprised deeply sampled blood TCRbeta repertoires from subjects exposed to, actively infected with, or recovered from COVID-19. The repertoires were released in a freely available public database intended as a resource for research on the immune response to SARS-CoV-2. The samples were drawn from the first 160 participants of the ongoing ImmuneRACE study and from 950 to 1,500 subjects provided by 6 global collaborators. Nearly every sample came with metadata listing a de-identified subject ID, COVID-19 status, age in years and sex. HLA class I and class II types, where available, came from metadata supplied by the sample provider rather than from assay-based typing. Summary of the overall study and its limitations: The amount of clinical and demographic metadata varied by source and participant and was provided uncurated.

V lost 10 bases and J lost 0 bases, and the count of bases not matched to a germline gene is 10. CDR1 and CDR2 (ENHRY, SYGVKD) derive from the germline V gene. Measured from the cysteine to the phenylalanine, the CDR3 is 15 residues long. The entry retains the CDR3 DNA only, 45 bases that are in frame from base 1. The immunoSEQ Assay, a bias-controlled multiplex PCR, was used to amplify TCRbeta CDR3 regions from genomic DNA. Turning to the authors' computational methods: Nucleated cell counts per sample were estimated from amplification of reference gene primers within the assay. To quantify the absolute abundance of each unique TCRbeta CDR3 rearrangement, sequence reads were collapsed and filtered. Productive Simpson clonality was computed per sample as the square root of Simpson's diversity index over productive rearrangements. This is the immuneACCESS table as TCRdb keeps it, with only in-frame sequences that have V and J called. A part of the clones is gone; compared with another copy, unresolved V genes explain less than half, and the rest is unexplained. That table gives V, J and clone size, and the DNA gave D and trimming. The sample yields roughly 86,000 clones; over 80% were counted once. 3% to 3.5% of the sample goes to the ten largest clones.

Each collaborating institution followed its own protocols to collect whole blood in K2EDTA tubes. For TCRbeta analysis, collaborator samples were shipped as frozen whole blood, as isolated PBMCs, or as DNA extracted from either sample type. On this clone itself: Its antigen specificity is not known. Base qualities are missing; no much larger clone stands one base away.

Sequences were obtained from peripheral blood. The chain links TRBV10-3 with TRBJ2-3; TRBD2 fits 7 bases in the junction. This TCR came from a man aged 50 to 59 with acute or convalescent COVID-19. Read as DNA, the sequence is TGTGCCACTTGGGAGGGTGCCGGCAGCACAGATACGCAGTATTTT. It encodes CATWEGAGSTDTQYF.